One and the same sample provided the 5 T cell receptor beta chains below, sequenced in a study of cytomegalovirus exposure and HLA in healthy donors. The PCR employed 60 Vbeta primers together with 13 Jbeta primers. Only in-frame clones appear in the TCRdb table, and some are missing; sequencing was by immunoSEQ multiplex PCR. The sample shows approximately 97,000 clones, roughly four fifths of them seen only once. The specimen sequenced was PBMCs. These TCRs come from a middle-aged man in good health and CMV-seropositive.

This chain uses TRBV5-5 with TRBJ1-2; 7 nucleotides line up with TRBD1. The germline V gene has CDR1 SGHKS and CDR2 YYEKEE (reference sequence). This CDR3 has 16 residues. The V and J ends lost 0 bases and 0 bases, in that order; junction bases with no gene match: 5. The CDR3 loop is CASSLVQGLANYGYTF. Here the CDR3 DNA reads TGTGCCAGCAGCTTGGTACAGGGGTTAGCTAACTATGGCTACACCTTC. Full variable domain (rest looked up from reference TRBV5-5 and TRBJ1-2): DAGVTQSPTHLIKTRGQQVTLRCSPISGHKSVSWYQQVLGQGPQFIFQYYEKEERGRGNFPDRFSARQFPNYSSELNVNALLLGDSALYLCASSLVQGLANYGYTFGSGTRLTVV.

The chain couples TRBV5-4 to TRBJ2-6, with 8 bases that match TRBD2. The junction had 2 bases not matched to a gene; V was cut back by 5 bases and J by 1 base. CDR1 SGHNT and CDR2 YYREEE come from the germline V gene (reference sequence). This CDR3 is built from 15 residues. The CDR3 DNA reads TGTGCCAGCAGTGCGGGGGGTTCTGGGGCCAACGTCCTGACTTTC. This gives the protein CASSAGGSGANVLTF.

The CDR3 protein is CASSPPGHLYNEQFF. CDR3 sequence (DNA): TGTGCCAGCTCACCACCGGGACACTTATACAATGAGCAGTTCTTC. The chain combines TRBV18 with TRBJ2-1; D may be TRBD1 (6 bases). The CDR3 runs to 15 residues. V was shortened by 0 bases and J by 4 bases, with 10 bases between the two germline ends. Germline-derived CDR1 and CDR2 are KGHSH and LQKENI.

The chain couples TRBV5-1 to TRBJ2-7; 12 bases line up with TRBD2. Trimming at V came to 0 bases and at J to 3 bases, leaving 4 bases not matched to a gene. The CDR3 is 16 amino acids. Germline CDR1 SGHRS, CDR2 YFSETQ. The CDR3 sequence is CASSLASSGRGYEQYF. For the CDR3, the DNA is TGCGCCAGCAGCTTGGCCTCTAGCGGGAGGGGCTACGAGCAGTACTTC.

The CDR3 region is CASSIEASSNNEQFF. CDR3 in DNA: TGTGCCAGTAGTATAGAAGCTAGCTCAAACAATGAGCAGTTCTTC. The J gene is TRBJ2-1, the V gene TRBV19, with D perhaps TRBD2 (5 bases). CDR3 size: 15 residues. The V gene lost 0 bases and the J gene lost 5 bases, with 11 bases spanning the gap. Germline V gene data show CDR1 as LNHDA and CDR2 as SQIVND (reference sequence).